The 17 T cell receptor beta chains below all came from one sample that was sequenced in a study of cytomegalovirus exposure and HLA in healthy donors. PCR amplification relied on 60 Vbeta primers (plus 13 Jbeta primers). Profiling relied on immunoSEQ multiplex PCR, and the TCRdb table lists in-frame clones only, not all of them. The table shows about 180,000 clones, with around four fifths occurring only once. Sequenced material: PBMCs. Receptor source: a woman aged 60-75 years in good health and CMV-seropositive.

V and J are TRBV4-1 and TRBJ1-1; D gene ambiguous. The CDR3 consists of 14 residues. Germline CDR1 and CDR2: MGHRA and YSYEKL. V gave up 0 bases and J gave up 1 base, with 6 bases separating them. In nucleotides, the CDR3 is TGCGCCAGCAGCCAAGAGGCGGCGAACACTGAAGCTTTCTTT. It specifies CASSQEAANTEAFF.

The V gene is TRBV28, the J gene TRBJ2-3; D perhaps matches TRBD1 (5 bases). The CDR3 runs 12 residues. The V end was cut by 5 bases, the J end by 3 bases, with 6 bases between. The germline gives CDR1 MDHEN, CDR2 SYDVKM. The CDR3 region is CASSQGTDTQYF. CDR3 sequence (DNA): TGTGCCAGCAGTCAGGGTACAGATACGCAGTATTTT.

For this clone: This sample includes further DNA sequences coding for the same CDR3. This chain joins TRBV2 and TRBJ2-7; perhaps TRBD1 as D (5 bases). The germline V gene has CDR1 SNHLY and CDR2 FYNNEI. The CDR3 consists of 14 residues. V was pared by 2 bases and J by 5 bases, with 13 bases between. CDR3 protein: CASSESEGANEQYF. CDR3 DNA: TGTGCCAGCAGTGAATCGGAAGGGGCGAACGAGCAGTACTTC.

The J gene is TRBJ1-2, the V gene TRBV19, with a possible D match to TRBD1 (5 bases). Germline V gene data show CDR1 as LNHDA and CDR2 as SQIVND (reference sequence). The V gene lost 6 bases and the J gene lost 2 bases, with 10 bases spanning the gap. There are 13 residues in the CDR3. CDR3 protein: CASSDSLNYGYTF. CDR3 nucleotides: TGTGCCAGTAGCGACAGTTTGAACTATGGCTACACCTTC.

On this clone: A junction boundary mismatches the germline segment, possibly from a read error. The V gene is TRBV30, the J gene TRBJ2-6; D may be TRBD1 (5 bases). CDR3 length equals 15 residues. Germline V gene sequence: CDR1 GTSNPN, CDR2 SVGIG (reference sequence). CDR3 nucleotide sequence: TGTGCCTGGAGCCTACAGAGCTCTGGGGCCAACGGCCTGACTTTC. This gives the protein CAWSLQSSGANGLTF.

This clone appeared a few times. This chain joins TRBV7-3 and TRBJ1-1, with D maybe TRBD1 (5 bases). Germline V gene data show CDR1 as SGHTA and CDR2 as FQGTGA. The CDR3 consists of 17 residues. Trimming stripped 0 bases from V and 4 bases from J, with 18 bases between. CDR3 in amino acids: CASSLTFGGVGSTEAFF. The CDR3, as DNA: TGTGCCAGCAGCTTAACGTTCGGGGGGGTGGGGAGCACTGAAGCTTTCTTT.

In DNA form, the CDR3 reads TGTGCCAGCAGCTTAACCAGCAGGCTTACTGATGGGCAGTACTTC. It is translated as CASSLTSRLTDGQYF. V and J are TRBV7-9 and TRBJ2-7, with no clear D. There are 15 residues in the CDR3. Germline loops: CDR1 SEHNR, CDR2 FQNEAQ (reference sequence). The V end was cut by 2 bases, the J end by 9 bases, with 20 bases between.

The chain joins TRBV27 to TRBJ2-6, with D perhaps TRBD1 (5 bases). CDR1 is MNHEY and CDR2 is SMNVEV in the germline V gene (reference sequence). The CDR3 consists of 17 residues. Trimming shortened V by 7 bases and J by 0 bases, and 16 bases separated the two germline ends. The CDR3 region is CASTLRTPTSGANVLTF. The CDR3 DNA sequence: TGTGCCAGCACCCTAAGGACACCAACCTCTGGGGCCAACGTCCTGACTTTC.

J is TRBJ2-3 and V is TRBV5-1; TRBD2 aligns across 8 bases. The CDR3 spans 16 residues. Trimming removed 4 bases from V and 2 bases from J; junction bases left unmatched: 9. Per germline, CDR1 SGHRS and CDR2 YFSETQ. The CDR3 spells CASSLAAGGDTDTQYF. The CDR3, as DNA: TGCGCCAGCAGCCTGGCTGCGGGGGGTGACACAGATACGCAGTATTTT.

For the CDR3, the DNA is TGTGCCAGTAGTGTTCGACTTAGCGGGGATGAGCAGTTCTTC. Protein: CASSVRLSGDEQFF. The gene calls are TRBV19 and TRBJ2-1; 8 nucleotides line up with TRBD2. The CDR3 has 14 amino acids. Per the germline V gene, CDR1 is LNHDA and CDR2 is SQIVND (reference sequence). Trimming took 5 bases from V and 8 from J; bases not matched to a gene: 8.

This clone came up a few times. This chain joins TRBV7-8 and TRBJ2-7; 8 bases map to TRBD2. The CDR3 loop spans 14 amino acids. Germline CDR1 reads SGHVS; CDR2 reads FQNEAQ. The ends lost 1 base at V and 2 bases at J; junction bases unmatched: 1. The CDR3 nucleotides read TGTGCCAGCAGCTTAGGGCGGGGGGCCTACGAGCAGTACTTC. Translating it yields CASSLGRGAYEQYF.

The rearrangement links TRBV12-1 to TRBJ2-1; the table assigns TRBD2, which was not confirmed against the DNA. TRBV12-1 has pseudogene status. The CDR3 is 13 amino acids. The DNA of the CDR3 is TGTGCCAGCAAACTAGCCGATCTCAGTGAGCAGTTCTTC. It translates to CASKLADLSEQFF.

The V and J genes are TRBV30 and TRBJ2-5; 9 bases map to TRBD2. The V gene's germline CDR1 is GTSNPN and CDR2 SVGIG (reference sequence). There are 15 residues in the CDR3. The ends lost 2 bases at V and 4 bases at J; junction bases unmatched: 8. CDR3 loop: CAWSPPWRGGETQYF. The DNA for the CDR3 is TGTGCCTGGAGTCCTCCCTGGCGGGGGGGAGAGACCCAGTACTTC.

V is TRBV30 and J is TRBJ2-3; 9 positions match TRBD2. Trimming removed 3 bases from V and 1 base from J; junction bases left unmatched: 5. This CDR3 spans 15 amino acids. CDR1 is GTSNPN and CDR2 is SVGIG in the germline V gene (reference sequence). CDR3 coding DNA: TGTGCCTGGAGGCGGGGGGGAATGGGCACAGATACGCAGTATTTT. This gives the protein CAWRRGGMGTDTQYF.

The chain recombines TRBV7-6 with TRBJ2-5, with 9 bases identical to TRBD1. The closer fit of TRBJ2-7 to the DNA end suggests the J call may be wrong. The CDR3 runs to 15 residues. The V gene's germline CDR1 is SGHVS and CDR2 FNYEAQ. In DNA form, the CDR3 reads TGTGCCAGCAGCTTACTTACAGGGGGCGACGACGAGCAGTACTTC. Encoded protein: CASSLLTGGDDEQYF.

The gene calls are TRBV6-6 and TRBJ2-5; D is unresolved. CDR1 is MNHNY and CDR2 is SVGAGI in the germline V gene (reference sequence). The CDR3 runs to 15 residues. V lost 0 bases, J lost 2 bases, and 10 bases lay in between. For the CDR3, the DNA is TGTGCCAGCAGTTACTCCCGACTCTATCAAGAGACCCAGTACTTC. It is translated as CASSYSRLYQETQYF.

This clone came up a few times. CDR3 DNA: TGTGCCAGCAGCTTGTCCGGGAGGCCCTACGAGCAGTACTTC. Translated: CASSLSGRPYEQYF. The gene calls are TRBV5-4 and TRBJ2-7; 7 bases match TRBD2. CDR1 SGHNT and CDR2 YYREEE come from the germline V gene (reference sequence). J gave up 2 bases and V 1 base, and 3 bases lay outside the gene matches. The CDR3 is made up of 14 amino acids.